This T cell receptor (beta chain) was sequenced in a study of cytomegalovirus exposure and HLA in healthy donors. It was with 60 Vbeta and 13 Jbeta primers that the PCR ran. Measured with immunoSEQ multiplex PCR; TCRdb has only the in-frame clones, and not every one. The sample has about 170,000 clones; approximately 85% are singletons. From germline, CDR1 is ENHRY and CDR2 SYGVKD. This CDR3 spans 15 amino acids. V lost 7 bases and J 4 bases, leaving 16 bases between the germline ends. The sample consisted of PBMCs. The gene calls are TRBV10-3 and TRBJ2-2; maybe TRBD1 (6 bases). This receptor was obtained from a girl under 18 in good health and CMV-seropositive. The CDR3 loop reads CAINEWDTLTGELFF. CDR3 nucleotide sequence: TGTGCCATCAACGAGTGGGACACACTCACCGGGGAGCTGTTTTTT.